A single T cell receptor (beta chain) is shown here with its context. Its specificity is unknown. Primers: 60 Vbeta forward and 13 Jbeta reverse. Method: immunoSEQ multiplex PCR; TCRdb's copy keeps in-frame clones and lacks some. This sample lists 74,000 or so clones; its ten largest clones have approximately 1.6%. Those who donated were healthy bone marrow donors. Germline trimming cut 3 bases from V and 8 bases from J; bases unmatched to any gene: 9. In germline, CDR1 is SGHRS, CDR2 YFSETQ. The CDR3 covers 15 residues. This entry belongs to a study of cytomegalovirus exposure and HLA in healthy donors. Study results and limitations: Only CMV serostatus was available as immune exposure information.

The genes are TRBV5-1 and TRBJ1-4, with TRBD1 identical over 8 bases. Source material: PBMCs. The sequence derives from an older woman in good health and CMV-seronegative. The CDR3 coding sequence is TGCGCCAGCAGCTCGAACGGACAGGGTGAGGAAAAACTGTTTTTT. Its translation is CASSSNGQGEEKLFF. Together with reference TRBV5-1 and TRBJ1-4, the CDR3 gives the full variable domain: KAGVTQTPRYLIKTRGQQVTLSCSPISGHRSVSWYQQTPGQGLQFLFEYFSETQRNKGNFPGRFSGRQFSNSRSEMNVSTLELGDSALYLCASSSNGQGEEKLFFGSGTQLSVL.